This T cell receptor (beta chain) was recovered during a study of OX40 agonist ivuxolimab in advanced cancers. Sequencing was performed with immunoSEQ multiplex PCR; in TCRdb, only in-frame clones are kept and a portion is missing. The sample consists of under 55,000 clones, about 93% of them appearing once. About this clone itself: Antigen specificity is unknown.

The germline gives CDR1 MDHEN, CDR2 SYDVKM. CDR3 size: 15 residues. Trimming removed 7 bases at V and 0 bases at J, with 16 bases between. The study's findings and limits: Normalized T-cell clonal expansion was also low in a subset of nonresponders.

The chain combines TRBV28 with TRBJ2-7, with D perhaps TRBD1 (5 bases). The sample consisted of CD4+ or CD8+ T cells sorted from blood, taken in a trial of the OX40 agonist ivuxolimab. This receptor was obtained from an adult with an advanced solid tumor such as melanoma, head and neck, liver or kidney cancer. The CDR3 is CASTKGNMASYEQYF. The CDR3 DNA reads TGTGCCAGCACAAAGGGGAACATGGCCTCCTACGAGCAGTACTTC.